The clone carrying this TCR beta chain has ten or more counts. What it recognizes is unknown. The sample comes from a study of breast tumors, draining lymph nodes, adjacent tissues. Findings and limits, study-wide: The lymph node origin of tumor T cells was framed as consistent with a hypothesis, not demonstrated. Most tumor T cells seemingly derive from lymph node, then expand in tumor. Compared with lymph nodes, tumors were less diverse; compared with nontumor tissue, more.

The CDR3 length is 13 residues. CDR1 is SGDLS, CDR2 YYNGEE, per germline. V lost 4 bases, J lost 4 bases, and 5 bases stayed unmatched. Samples came from axillary lymph nodes draining the breast cancer. MiXCR was run by TCRdb on the multiplex PCR reads, yielding one entry per CDR3 protein. The sample shows some 120,000 distinct CDR3 sequences, less than 25% of them seen only once. The source of this sequence is a female donor with breast cancer. Some clones in this sample may be carry-over from other donors' samples. The chain joins TRBV9 to TRBJ2-7; the match to TRBD2 covers 7 bases. The sequenced material came from axillary lymph node tissue. CDR3 amino acids: CASSTGLGYEQYF. The CDR3 region has the DNA TGTGCCAGCAGCACAGGACTAGGGTACGAGCAGTACTTC.